This T cell receptor beta chain was captured by sequencing in a study of cytomegalovirus exposure and HLA in healthy donors. General study points: Across donors, sequencing depth was assumed by presence/absence analyses to be roughly uniform. Researchers had no immune exposure information except CMV serostatus available. Cytomegalovirus association was listed for approximately 160 TCR beta chains. Later analysis reportedly placed an Asian-associated ancestry cluster below the roughly 640-donor mean in N-insertions.

Turning to this clone: Its antigen remains unidentified.

PCR primers comprised 60 Vbeta and 13 Jbeta primers. Sequenced by immunoSEQ multiplex PCR; TCRdb stores in-frame clones only, minus some. The repertoire holds 130,000 to 150,000 clones, with roughly a tenth as singletons. The CDR3 runs 17 residues. Germline V CDR1 and CDR2: LGHNA, YNFKEQ. Germline trimming cut 3 bases from V and 4 bases from J; bases unmatched to any gene: 10. The TCR comes from a male donor in good health and CMV-seronegative. The rearrangement links TRBV4-2 to TRBJ2-3; TRBD2 matches 10 bases. What was sequenced was PBMCs. CDR3 nucleotides: TGTGCCAGCAGCCAGGAGACTCTAGCGGGAGACCCAGATACGCAGTATTTT. This gives the protein CASSQETLAGDPDTQYF.